The T cell receptor (beta chain) under discussion was sequenced for a study of blood T cell repertoires in COVID-19 (dated by TCRdb to the early 2020s). Some background on the complete study: Samples from collaborators originated in the United States, Italy and Spain and spanned both the acute and convalescent phases of COVID-19. The samples were drawn from the first 160 participants of the ongoing ImmuneRACE study and from 1,254 subjects provided by 6 global collaborators. A freely available public database, intended as a resource for researchers studying the immune response to SARS-CoV-2, is where the repertoires were released. A de-identified subject ID, COVID-19 status, age in years and sex were almost always included in the sample metadata. The material from the prospective study consisted of cDNA or gDNA derived from T cells, B-cell-depleted T cells, or PBMCs. Where HLA class I and class II types were available, the types were taken from metadata supplied by the sample provider, not from assay-based typing. Deeply sampled blood TCRbeta repertoires from subjects exposed to, actively infected with, or recovered from COVID-19 were included in the dataset. Results the study describes overall, beyond this receptor: Clinical and demographic metadata were provided uncurated, with the amount varying by source and participant.

Participants in the prospective study were aged about 18 to 90 years, lived in approximately 26 United States geographic areas, and enrolled through a virtual design. To assign participants to cohorts, the prospective study relied on clinical history that participants themselves reported in a screening survey and a study questionnaire. Exposed participants were defined as having been in contact with someone with a PCR-confirmed or clinician-diagnosed COVID-19 case within 2 weeks of study entry. In the prospective study, mobile phlebotomists collected whole blood, serum and a nasopharyngeal or oropharyngeal swab from each participant. Participants in the prospective study had the option to provide additional blood draws and questionnaires over a roughly two-month period. Before DNA extraction, blood samples from the prospective study were shipped at room temperature or frozen. TCRbeta CDR3 regions were amplified from genomic DNA by means of the immunoSEQ Assay, a bias-controlled multiplex PCR. Regarding the original processing steps: The number of nucleated cells in each sample was estimated by amplification of reference gene primers within the assay. To quantify the absolute abundance of each unique TCRbeta CDR3 rearrangement, sequence reads were collapsed and filtered. Productive Simpson clonality was computed per sample as the square root of Simpson's diversity index over productive rearrangements. The clones in this table, taken by TCRdb from immuneACCESS, are in-frame only. Not every clone is retained; where verified, under half of the shortfall comes from an unresolved V gene, and the cause of the rest is unknown. V, J and clone size derive from that table, while D and trimming were established from the DNA sequence. The sample has a few hundred thousand clones on record, 85% of them singletons. More than 6.5% of the sample rests with the top ten.

CDR1 and CDR2 (MDHEN, SYDVKM) derive from the germline V gene. Reading from cysteine to phenylalanine, the CDR3 counts 17 amino acids. The retained sequence is limited to the CDR3, 51 bases, with the frame set at the first base. V lost 3 bases and J lost 3 bases, and the count of bases not matched to a germline gene is 14. Note on this clone: Its antigen is currently not known. Base-call qualities are not available, and no considerably larger clone is one nucleotide away.

Input material: PBMCs or T cells enriched from blood (not recorded which). The rearrangement combines TRBV28 with TRBJ2-7; 7 junctional bases match TRBD1. The origin of this receptor is a woman between 50 and 59 years old who had been exposed to COVID-19. CDR3 loop: CASSFPFDREANYEQYF. The DNA sequence reads TGTGCCAGCAGTTTCCCATTTGACAGGGAAGCTAACTACGAGCAGTACTTC.